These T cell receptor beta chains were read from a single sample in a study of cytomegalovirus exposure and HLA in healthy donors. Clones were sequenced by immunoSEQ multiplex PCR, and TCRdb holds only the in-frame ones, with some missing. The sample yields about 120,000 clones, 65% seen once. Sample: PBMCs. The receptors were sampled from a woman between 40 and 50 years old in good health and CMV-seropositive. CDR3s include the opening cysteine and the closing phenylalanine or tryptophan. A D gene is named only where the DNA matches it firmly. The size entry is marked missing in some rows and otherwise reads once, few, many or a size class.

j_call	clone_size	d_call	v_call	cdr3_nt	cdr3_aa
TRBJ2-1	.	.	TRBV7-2	TGTGCCAGCAGCTTAAGAGTTCGGGGTAGCGATGAGCAGTTCTTC	CASSLRVRGSDEQFF
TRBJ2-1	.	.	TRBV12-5	TGTGCTAGTGGTCCGGTAAATGAGCAGTTCTTC	CASGPVNEQFF
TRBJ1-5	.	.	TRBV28	TGTGCCAGCAGTTTGGTGGAGAATCAGCCCCAGCATTTT	CASSLVENQPQHF
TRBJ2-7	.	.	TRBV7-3	TGTGCCAGCAGCTTAGACGGCACAGGGAACGAGCAGTACTTC	CASSLDGTGNEQYF
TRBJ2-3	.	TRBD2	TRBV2	TGTGCCAGCAGTCCTTATACTAGCGGGAGTAAAGATACGCAGTATTTT	CASSPYTSGSKDTQYF
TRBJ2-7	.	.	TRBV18	TGTGCCAGCTCATTCGGAGAGGCCGAGCAGTACTTC	CASSFGEAEQYF
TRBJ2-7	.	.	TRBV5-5	TGTGCCAGCAGCCTCGGGGGTCTCGAGCAGTACTTC	CASSLGGLEQYF
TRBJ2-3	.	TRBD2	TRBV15	TGTGCCACCAGCACCCTTGGACTAGCGGGTAGCACAGATACGCAGTATTTT	CATSTLGLAGSTDTQYF
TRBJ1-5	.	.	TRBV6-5	TGTGCCAGCAGTTACGAGTATAGCAATCAGCCCCAGCATTTT	CASSYEYSNQPQHF
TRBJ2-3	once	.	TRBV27	TGTGCCAGCAGTTTAATCGAGAAGAGGACAGATACGCAGTATTTT	CASSLIEKRTDTQYF
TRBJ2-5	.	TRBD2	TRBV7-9	TGTGCCAGCAGGACTAGCGGGATTCAAGAGACCCAGTACTTC	CASRTSGIQETQYF
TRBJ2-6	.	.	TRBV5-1	TGCGCCAGCAGCTTTTCAGACTCTGGGGCCAACGTCCTGACTTTC	CASSFSDSGANVLTF
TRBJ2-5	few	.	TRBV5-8	TGTGCCAGCAGGGCGGGGCTTTTCCAAGAGACCCAGTACTTC	CASRAGLFQETQYF
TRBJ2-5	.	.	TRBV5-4	TGTGCCAGCAGCTTAATTGGAGCGAGCCAAGAGACCCAGTACTTC	CASSLIGASQETQYF
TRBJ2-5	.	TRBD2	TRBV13	TGTGCCAGCAGTCTCGGTCTAGCGGGAGGGGCCCGCGGGGAGACCCAGTACTTC	CASSLGLAGGARGETQYF
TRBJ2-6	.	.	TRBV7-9	TGTGCCAGCAGCCTCTACTCTGGGGCCAACGTCCTGACTTTC	CASSLYSGANVLTF
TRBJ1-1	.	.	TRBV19	TGTGCCAGTACCCACCCGGGGAGCCCCTCCATGAACACTGAAGCTTTCTTT	CASTHPGSPSMNTEAFF
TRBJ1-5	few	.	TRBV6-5	TGTGCCAGCAGTTACTCGAGGGCTAGCAATCAGCCCCAGCATTTT	CASSYSRASNQPQHF
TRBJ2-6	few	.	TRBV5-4	TGTGCCAGCAGCTCGGACAGCGCTGGGGCCAACGTCCTGACTTTC	CASSSDSAGANVLTF
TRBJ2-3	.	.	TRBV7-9	TGTGCCAGCAGCTTGACCAGGACAAGGTTTTCGACAGATACGCAGTATTTT	CASSLTRTRFSTDTQYF
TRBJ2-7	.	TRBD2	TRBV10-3	TGTGCCTCAGGGACTAGTCCCTACGAGCAGTACTTC	CASGTSPYEQYF
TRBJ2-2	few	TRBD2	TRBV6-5	TGTGCCAGCAGTTATGCGCGGGGGGACACCGGGGAGCTGTTTTTT	CASSYARGDTGELFF
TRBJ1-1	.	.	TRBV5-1	TGCGCCAGCAGCTTGACCTTCGGTGCCATGAACACTGAAGCTTTCTTT	CASSLTFGAMNTEAFF
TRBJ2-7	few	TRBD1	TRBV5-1	TGCGCCAGCAGCCGTTCCGGGACAGGGGTGAACGAGCAGTACTTC	CASSRSGTGVNEQYF
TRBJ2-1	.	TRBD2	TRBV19	TGTGCCAGTAGTATAGCGCCCCTAGCGGGGAGCAATGAGCAGTTCTTC	CASSIAPLAGSNEQFF
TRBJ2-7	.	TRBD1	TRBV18	TGTGCCAGCTCACCACAGACAGGGGGTTCCTACGAGCAGTACTTC	CASSPQTGGSYEQYF
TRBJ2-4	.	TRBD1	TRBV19	TGTGCCAGTAGTACAACGGGACAGGGTGGAAACATTCAGTACTTC	CASSTTGQGGNIQYF
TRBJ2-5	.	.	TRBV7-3	TGTGCCAGCAGCTTGAATAGACAAGAGACCCAGTACTTC	CASSLNRQETQYF
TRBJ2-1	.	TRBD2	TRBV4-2	TGTGCAACGGGAGGCTCCTACAATGAGCAGTTCTTC	CATGGSYNEQFF